A single sample is the source of the 28 T cell receptor beta chains below, sequenced in a study of CXCR3-negative and CXCR3-positive naive CD8 T cells (dated by TCRdb to the late 2010s). Sequenced on a NextSeq 550. The Human TCR Profiling Kit (MiLaboratory) was used to prepare UMI-labeled 5' RACE TRB cDNA libraries. After reprocessing by TCRdb, each CDR3 protein sequence is one entry, and no DNA is given. The sample table gives 45,000 to 55,000 distinct CDR3 sequences. The top ten constitute 14% to 15% of the sample. Material for sequencing was memory CD8+ T cells from blood. This specimen's cell subset or site label, interpreted: conventional CD8+ memory T cells (TMEM), sorted as controls. These TCRs come from a human donor in good health. Some clones in this sample may be carry-over from other donors' samples.

The V call is TRBV28, the J call TRBJ2-7; without DNA, the TCRdb call of TRBD1 cannot be checked. The CDR3 spans 14 residues. CDR1 and CDR2 from the germline V gene are MDHEN and SYDVKM. The CDR3 here is CASRTPGVTNEQYF.

The rearrangement links TRBV6-2 or TRBV6-3 to TRBJ2-1; TCRdb proposes TRBD2, but this gene call is untestable without DNA. CDR3 length: 18 amino acids. CDR1 is MNHEY, CDR2 SVGEGT, per germline. The CDR3 is CATTRVAGEEGSYNEQFF.

This chain joins TRBV28 and TRBJ2-5; TCRdb's D call of TRBD1 is untestable without DNA. This CDR3 contains 15 residues. Per germline, CDR1 MDHEN and CDR2 SYDVKM. The CDR3 spells CASRTVGTMQETQYF.

This chain links TRBV4-2 with TRBJ2-7; TCRdb indicates TRBD2, and absent DNA this call remains unverified. Germline V gene sequence: CDR1 LGHNA, CDR2 YNFKEQ. CDR3 length equals 16 residues. This CDR3 reads CASSQTGTSGTYEQYF.

The rearrangement joins TRBV2 to TRBJ2-7; TCRdb proposes TRBD1, but this gene call is untestable without DNA. The V gene's germline CDR1 is SNHLY and CDR2 FYNNEI. This CDR3 is 13 amino acids long. The chain's CDR3 is CASSVTGNHEQYF.

The chain employs TRBV24-1 and TRBJ2-1. Per the germline V gene, CDR1 is KGHDR and CDR2 is SFDVKD. There are 13 residues in the CDR3. CDR3 sequence: CATSDLTEGEQFF.

The CDR3 loop reads CASSPSGGTYEQYF. V usage is TRBV7-3 and J usage is TRBJ2-7; TCRdb proposes TRBD2, but this gene call is untestable without DNA. The CDR3 sequence is 14 residues long. Germline V lookup: CDR1 SGHTA, CDR2 FQGTGA. Combining the CDR3 with reference TRBV7-3 and TRBJ2-7 gives the whole variable domain GAGVSQTPSNKVTEKGKYVELRCDPISGHTALYWYRQSLGQGPEFLIYFQGTGAADDSGLPNDRFFAVRPEGSVSTLKIQRTERGDSAVYLCASSPSGGTYEQYFGPGTRLTVT.

The chain uses TRBV4-1 and TRBJ2-7; the D call from TCRdb, TRBD1, cannot be confirmed without DNA. This CDR3 is 15 amino acids long. In germline, CDR1 is MGHRA, CDR2 YSYEKL. The CDR3 sequence is CASSPRDPPTYEQYF.

The chain is built from TRBV9 and TRBJ1-1. Germline CDR1 is SGDLS and CDR2 is YYNGEE. The CDR3 is 14 residues long. This chain's CDR3 is CASSVGGGSTEAFF.

The chain joins TRBV12-3 or TRBV12-4 to TRBJ2-7; TCRdb outputs TRBD1, but without DNA this stays unchecked. CDR3 length: 14 amino acids. The CDR3 sequence is CASSLGRDAYEQYF.

The chain joins TRBV29-1 to TRBJ1-2; TCRdb calls TRBD1, which cannot be checked without DNA. Germline assignment: CDR1 SQVTM and CDR2 ANQGSEA. The CDR3 totals 11 residues. The CDR3 sequence is CSVDPRGGVTF.

The CDR3 here is CASGGLAGEYEQFF. V usage is TRBV2 and J usage is TRBJ2-1; TCRdb outputs TRBD2, but without DNA this stays unchecked. CDR3 length: 14 amino acids. From germline, CDR1 is SNHLY and CDR2 FYNNEI.

The chain uses TRBV20-1 and TRBJ2-3; the D gene TCRdb calls, TRBD1, cannot be checked with no DNA. CDR1 is DFQATT and CDR2 is SNEGSKA in the germline V gene (reference sequence). This CDR3 contains 13 residues. CDR3 residues: CSADDQGTHTQYF.

V gene TRBV14 combines with J gene TRBJ2-1. In germline, CDR1 is SGHDN, CDR2 FVKESK. The CDR3 is made up of 11 amino acids. This chain's CDR3 is CASSQGQVQFF.

V gene TRBV18 combines with J gene TRBJ2-2. This CDR3 contains 16 residues. Germline lookup yields CDR1 KGHSH and CDR2 LQKENI. CDR3 amino acids: CASSPRTAENTGELFF. Using reference TRBV18 and TRBJ2-2 for the parts outside the CDR3, the full variable domain is NAGVMQNPRHLVRRRGQEARLRCSPMKGHSHVYWYRQLPEEGLKFMVYLQKENIIDESGMPKERFSAEFPKEGPSILRIQQVVRGDSAAYFCASSPRTAENTGELFFGEGSRLTVL.

This rearrangement joins TRBV15 to TRBJ2-7; TCRdb names TRBD2, which stays unverified in the absence of DNA. In germline, CDR1 is LNHNV, CDR2 YYDKDF (reference sequence). The CDR3 extends over 13 amino acids. CDR3 protein: CATSRAGGDEQYF.

The chain uses TRBV9 and TRBJ2-5; as DNA is missing, the TRBD1 call by TCRdb cannot be tested. The CDR3 runs to 14 residues. In germline, CDR1 is SGDLS, CDR2 YYNGEE. CDR3 protein: CASSPQGGEETQYF.

The CDR3: CASSSLGGRGETQYF. The chain combines TRBV7-3 with TRBJ2-5; TCRdb's D call of TRBD2 is untestable without DNA. The CDR3 runs to 15 residues. The germline CDR1 and CDR2 sequences are SGHTA and FQGTGA.

This chain connects TRBV28 to TRBJ1-5; TCRdb returns TRBD1, unconfirmable since there is no DNA. CDR1 and CDR2 from the germline V gene are MDHEN and SYDVKM. The CDR3 covers 17 residues. The CDR3 loop is CASSWDRAYYSNQPQHF.

The chain combines TRBV20-1 with TRBJ2-4; absent DNA, TCRdb's TRBD1 call cannot be checked. Germline loops: CDR1 DFQATT, CDR2 SNEGSKA (reference sequence). The CDR3 is 14 amino acids. The CDR3 here is CSAKVGGRKNIQYF.

V gene TRBV28 combines with J gene TRBJ2-7. The CDR3 length is 12 residues. Germline V gene lookup returns CDR1 MDHEN and CDR2 SYDVKM. The CDR3 loop is CAAGGSSYEQYF.

The V and J genes are TRBV7-9 and TRBJ2-7. Germline-derived CDR1 and CDR2 are SEHNR and FQNEAQ (reference sequence). The CDR3 has 12 residues. CDR3 in amino acids: CASSSLNLEQYF. The variable domain in full, with the rest retrieved from reference TRBV7-9 and TRBJ2-7, is DTGVSQNPRHKITKRGQNVTFRCDPISEHNRLYWYRQTLGQGPEFLTYFQNEAQLEKSRLLSDRFSAERPKGSFSTLEIQRTEQGDSAMYLCASSSLNLEQYFGPGTRLTVT.

The V call is TRBV7-9, the J call TRBJ2-1; TCRdb gives TRBD2 as the D gene, but with no DNA this cannot be confirmed. The CDR3 consists of 14 residues. CDR1 is SEHNR and CDR2 is FQNEAQ in the germline V gene (reference sequence). CDR3 loop: CASSLVRTSNEQFF.

CDR3 in amino acids: CSVGGGTEAFF. V is TRBV29-1 and J is TRBJ1-1. The CDR3 spans 11 residues. Germline lookup yields CDR1 SQVTM and CDR2 ANQGSEA.

The chain links TRBV25-1 to TRBJ2-7. Germline values: CDR1 MGHDK, CDR2 SYGVNS. The CDR3 contains 12 residues. The CDR3 loop is CASSGGPDEQYF.

The chain links TRBV7-9 to TRBJ2-2; there is no DNA to check the TCRdb D call of TRBD1. CDR1 SEHNR and CDR2 FQNEAQ come from the germline V gene (reference sequence). The CDR3 sequence is 15 residues long. The CDR3 sequence is CASSATGPSTGELFF.

The rearrangement links TRBV7-9 to TRBJ1-2. This CDR3 region has 13 residues. The germline V gene has CDR1 SEHNR and CDR2 FQNEAQ (reference sequence). The CDR3 sequence: CVSSDQTYYGYTF.

The genes are TRBV24-1 and TRBJ2-2; the TCRdb call, TRBD1, lacks DNA for checking. CDR3 size: 15 residues. The V gene's germline CDR1 is KGHDR and CDR2 SFDVKD. CDR3 amino acids: CATSESTGTTGELFF.